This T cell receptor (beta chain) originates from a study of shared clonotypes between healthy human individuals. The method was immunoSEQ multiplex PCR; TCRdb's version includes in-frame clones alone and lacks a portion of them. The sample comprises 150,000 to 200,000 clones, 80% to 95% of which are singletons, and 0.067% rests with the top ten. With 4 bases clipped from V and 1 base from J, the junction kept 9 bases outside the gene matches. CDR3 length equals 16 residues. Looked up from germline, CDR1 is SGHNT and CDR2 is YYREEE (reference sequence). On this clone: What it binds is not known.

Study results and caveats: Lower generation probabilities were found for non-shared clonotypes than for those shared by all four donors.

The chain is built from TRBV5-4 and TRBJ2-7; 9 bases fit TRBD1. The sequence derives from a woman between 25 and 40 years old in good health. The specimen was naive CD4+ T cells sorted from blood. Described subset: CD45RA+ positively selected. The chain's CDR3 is CASSLRRTGVSYEQYF. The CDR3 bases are TGTGCCAGCAGCCTGCGTAGGACAGGGGTGTCCTACGAGCAGTACTTC.